This T cell receptor (beta chain) was captured by sequencing in a study of blood T cell repertoires in COVID-19. Study overall: Samples representing acute and convalescent COVID-19 were sourced from the United States, Italy and Spain. Sources were T cells, B-cell-depleted T cells, or PBMCs; the material itself was cDNA or gDNA.

The CDR3 has 18 residues. V dropped 0 bases and J dropped 0; count of bases not matched to a gene: 8. Germline V gene lookup returns CDR1 LGHDT and CDR2 YNNKEL (reference sequence). Per the authors' pipeline: Amplified reference gene primers provided the basis for estimating nucleated cell counts. TCRdb keeps only in-frame clones here, not all; method: immunoSEQ multiplex PCR. The V and J calls and clone size were taken over from that table, and D and trimming were inferred from the DNA. This table has about 88,000 clones, about 83% appearing once. Input material: peripheral blood. The TCR was taken from a woman in her 70s with acute or convalescent COVID-19. This chain links TRBV3-1 (or the pseudogene TRBV3-2) with TRBJ2-3; 8 positions agree with TRBD2. CDR3 coding DNA: TGTGCCAGCAGCCAAGATTTGGGGCGGGGGGACAGCACAGATACGCAGTATTTT. Its translation is CASSQDLGRGDSTDTQYF.